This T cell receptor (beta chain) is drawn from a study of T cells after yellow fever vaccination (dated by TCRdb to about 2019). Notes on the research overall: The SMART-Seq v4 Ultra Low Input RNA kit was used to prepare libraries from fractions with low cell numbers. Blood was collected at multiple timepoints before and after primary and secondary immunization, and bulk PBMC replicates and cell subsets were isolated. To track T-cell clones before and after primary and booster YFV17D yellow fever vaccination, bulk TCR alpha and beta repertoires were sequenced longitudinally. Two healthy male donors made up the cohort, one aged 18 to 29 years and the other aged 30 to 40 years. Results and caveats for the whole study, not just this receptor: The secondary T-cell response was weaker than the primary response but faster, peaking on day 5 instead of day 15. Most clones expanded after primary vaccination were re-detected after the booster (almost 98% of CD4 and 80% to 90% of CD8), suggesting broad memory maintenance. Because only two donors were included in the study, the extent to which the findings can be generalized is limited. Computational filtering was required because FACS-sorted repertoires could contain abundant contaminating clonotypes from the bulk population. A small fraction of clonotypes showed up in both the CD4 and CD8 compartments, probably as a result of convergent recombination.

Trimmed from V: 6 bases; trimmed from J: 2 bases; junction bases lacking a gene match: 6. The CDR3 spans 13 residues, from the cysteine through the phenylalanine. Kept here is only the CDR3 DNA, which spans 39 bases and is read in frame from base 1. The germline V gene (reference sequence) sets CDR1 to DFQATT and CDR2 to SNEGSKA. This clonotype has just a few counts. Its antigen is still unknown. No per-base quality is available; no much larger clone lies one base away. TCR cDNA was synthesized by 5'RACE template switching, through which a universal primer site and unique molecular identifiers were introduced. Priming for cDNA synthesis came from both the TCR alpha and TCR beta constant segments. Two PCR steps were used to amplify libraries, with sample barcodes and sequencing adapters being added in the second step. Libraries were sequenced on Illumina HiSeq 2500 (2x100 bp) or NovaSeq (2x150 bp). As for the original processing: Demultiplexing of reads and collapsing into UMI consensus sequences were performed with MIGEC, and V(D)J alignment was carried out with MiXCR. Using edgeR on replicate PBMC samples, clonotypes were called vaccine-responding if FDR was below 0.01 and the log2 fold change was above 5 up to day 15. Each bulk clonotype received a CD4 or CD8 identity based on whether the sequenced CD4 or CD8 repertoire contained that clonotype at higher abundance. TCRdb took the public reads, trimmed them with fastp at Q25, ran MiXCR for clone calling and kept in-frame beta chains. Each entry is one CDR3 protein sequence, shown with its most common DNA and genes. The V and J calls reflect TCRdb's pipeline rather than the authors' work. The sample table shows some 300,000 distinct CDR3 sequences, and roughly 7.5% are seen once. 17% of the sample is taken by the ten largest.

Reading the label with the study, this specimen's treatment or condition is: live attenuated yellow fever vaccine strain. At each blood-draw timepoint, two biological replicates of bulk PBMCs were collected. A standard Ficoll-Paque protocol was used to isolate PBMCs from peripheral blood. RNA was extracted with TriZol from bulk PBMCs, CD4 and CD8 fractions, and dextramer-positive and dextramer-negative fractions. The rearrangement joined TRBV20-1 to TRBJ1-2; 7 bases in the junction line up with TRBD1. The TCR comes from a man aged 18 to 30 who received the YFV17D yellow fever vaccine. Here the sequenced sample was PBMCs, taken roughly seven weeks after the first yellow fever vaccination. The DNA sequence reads TGCAGTGCCCGCGGACAGGCGAACTATGGCTACACCTTC. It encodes CSARGQANYGYTF.